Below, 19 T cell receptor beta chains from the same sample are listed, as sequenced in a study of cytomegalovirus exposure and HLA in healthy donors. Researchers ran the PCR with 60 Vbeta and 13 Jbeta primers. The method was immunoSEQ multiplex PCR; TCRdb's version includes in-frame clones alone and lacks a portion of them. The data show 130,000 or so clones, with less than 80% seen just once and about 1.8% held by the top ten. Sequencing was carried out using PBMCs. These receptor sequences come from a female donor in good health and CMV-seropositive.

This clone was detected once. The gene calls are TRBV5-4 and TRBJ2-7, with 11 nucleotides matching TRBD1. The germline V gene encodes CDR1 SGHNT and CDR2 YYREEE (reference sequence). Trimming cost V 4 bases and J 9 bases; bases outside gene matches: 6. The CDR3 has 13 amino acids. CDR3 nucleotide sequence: TGTGCCAGCAGCCGGGACAGGGGGTTGGGGCAGTACTTC. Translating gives CASSRDRGLGQYF.

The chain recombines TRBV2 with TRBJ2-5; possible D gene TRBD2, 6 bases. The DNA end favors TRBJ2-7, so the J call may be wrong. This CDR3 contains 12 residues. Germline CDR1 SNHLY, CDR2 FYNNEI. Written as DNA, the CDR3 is TGTGCCAGCAGCGGGACTCTCTACGAGCAGTACTTC. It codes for CASSGTLYEQYF.

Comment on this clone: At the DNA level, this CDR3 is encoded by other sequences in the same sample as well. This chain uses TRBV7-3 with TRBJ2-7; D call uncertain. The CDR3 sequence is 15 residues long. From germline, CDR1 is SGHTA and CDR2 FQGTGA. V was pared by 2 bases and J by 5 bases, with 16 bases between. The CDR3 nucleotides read TGTGCCAGCAGCTTATTCCTTTTGAGTCCCCACGAGCAGTACTTC. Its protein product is CASSLFLLSPHEQYF. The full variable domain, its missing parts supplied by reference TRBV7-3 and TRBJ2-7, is GAGVSQTPSNKVTEKGKYVELRCDPISGHTALYWYRQSLGQGPEFLIYFQGTGAADDSGLPNDRFFAVRPEGSVSTLKIQRTERGDSAVYLCASSLFLLSPHEQYFGPGTRLTVT.

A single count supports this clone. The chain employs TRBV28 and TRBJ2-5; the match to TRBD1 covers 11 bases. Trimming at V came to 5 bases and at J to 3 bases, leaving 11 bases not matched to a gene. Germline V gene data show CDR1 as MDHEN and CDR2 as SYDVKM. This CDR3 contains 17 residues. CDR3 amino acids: CASSHWDRGFREETQYF. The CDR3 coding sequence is TGTGCCAGCAGTCACTGGGACAGGGGGTTTCGAGAAGAGACCCAGTACTTC. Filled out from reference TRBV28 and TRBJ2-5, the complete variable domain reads DVKVTQSSRYLVKRTGEKVFLECVQDMDHENMFWYRQDPGLGLRLIYFSYDVKMKEKGDIPEGYSVSREKKERFSLILESASTNQTSMYLCASSHWDRGFREETQYFGPGTRLLVL.

The CDR3 DNA follows: TGCGCCAGCAGTTCCGGGACATGGCCCTACGAGCAGTACTTC. It is translated as CASSSGTWPYEQYF. This rearrangement joins TRBV23-1 to TRBJ2-7, with D possibly TRBD1 on 6 matching bases. TRBV23-1 is an open reading frame, and its role is uncertain. The CDR3 is 14 amino acids. The V end lost 5 bases, the J end lost 2 bases, and 13 bases lay between the germline ends.

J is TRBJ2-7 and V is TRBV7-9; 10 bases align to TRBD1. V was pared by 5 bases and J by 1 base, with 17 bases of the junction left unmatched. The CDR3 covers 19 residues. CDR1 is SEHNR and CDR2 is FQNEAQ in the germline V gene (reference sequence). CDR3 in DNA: TGTGCCAGCAGCCCCGGAACAGGACAGGGGGGATTAATGTCCTACGAGCAGTACTTC. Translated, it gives CASSPGTGQGGLMSYEQYF.

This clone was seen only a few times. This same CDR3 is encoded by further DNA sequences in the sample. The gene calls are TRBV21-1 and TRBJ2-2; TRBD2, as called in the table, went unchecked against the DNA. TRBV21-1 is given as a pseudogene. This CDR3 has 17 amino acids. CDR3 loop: CASRLPWENANTGELFF. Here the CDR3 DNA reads TGTGCCAGCAGACTACCATGGGAGAACGCGAACACCGGGGAGCTGTTTTTT.

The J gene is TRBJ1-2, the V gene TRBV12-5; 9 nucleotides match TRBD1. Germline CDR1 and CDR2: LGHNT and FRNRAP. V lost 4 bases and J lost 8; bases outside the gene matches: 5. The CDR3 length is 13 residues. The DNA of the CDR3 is TGTGCTAGTGGTTCGGGACAGGGACGGGGCTACACCTTC. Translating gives CASGSGQGRGYTF.

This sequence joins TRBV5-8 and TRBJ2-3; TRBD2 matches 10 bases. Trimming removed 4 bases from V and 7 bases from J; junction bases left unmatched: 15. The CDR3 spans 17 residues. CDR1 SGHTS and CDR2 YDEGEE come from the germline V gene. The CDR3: CASSPPWGAGGSNTQYF. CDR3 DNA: TGTGCCAGCAGCCCCCCCTGGGGAGCGGGGGGGTCAAATACGCAGTATTTT.

The CDR3 sequence: CASSFIAGGPIGELFF. The CDR3 DNA follows: TGCGCCAGCAGCTTCATAGCGGGGGGGCCGATCGGGGAGCTGTTTTTT. The V and J genes are TRBV5-1 and TRBJ2-2; 11 bases align to TRBD2. In germline, CDR1 is SGHRS, CDR2 YFSETQ. This CDR3 spans 16 amino acids. V was clipped by 2 bases and J by 7 bases; unmatched bases: 7.

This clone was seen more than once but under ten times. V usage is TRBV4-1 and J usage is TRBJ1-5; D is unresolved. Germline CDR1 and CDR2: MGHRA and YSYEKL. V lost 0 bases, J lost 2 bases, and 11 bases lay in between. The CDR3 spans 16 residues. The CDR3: CASSQERTARNQPQHF. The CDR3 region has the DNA TGCGCCAGCAGCCAAGAACGCACAGCCCGCAATCAGCCCCAGCATTTT.

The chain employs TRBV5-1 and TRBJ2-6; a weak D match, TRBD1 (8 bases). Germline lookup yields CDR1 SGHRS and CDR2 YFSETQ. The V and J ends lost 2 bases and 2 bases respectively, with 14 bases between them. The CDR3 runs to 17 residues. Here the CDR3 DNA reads TGCGCCAGCAGCTTACTTACAGGGGGGGCTGGGGCCAACGTCCTGACTTTC. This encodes CASSLLTGGAGANVLTF.

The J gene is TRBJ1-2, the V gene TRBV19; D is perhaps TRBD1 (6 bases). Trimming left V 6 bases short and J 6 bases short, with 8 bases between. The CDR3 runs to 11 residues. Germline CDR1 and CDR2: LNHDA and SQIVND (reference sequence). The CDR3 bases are TGTGCCAGTAGAACAGGGAATGGCTACACCTTC. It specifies CASRTGNGYTF.

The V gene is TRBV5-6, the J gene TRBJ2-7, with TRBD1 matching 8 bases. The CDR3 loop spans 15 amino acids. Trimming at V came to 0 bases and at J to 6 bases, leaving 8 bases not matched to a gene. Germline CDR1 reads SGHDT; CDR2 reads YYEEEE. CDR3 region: CASSLAGIQGVEQYF. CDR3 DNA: TGTGCCAGCAGCTTGGCCGGGATACAGGGGGTCGAGCAGTACTTC.

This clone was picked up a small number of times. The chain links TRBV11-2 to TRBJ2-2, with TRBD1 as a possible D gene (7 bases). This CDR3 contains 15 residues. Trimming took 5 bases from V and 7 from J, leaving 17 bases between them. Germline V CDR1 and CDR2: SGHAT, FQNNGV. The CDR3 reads CASSAGQLIYGELFF. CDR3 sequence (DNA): TGTGCCAGCAGCGCGGGACAGCTTATCTACGGGGAGCTGTTTTTT.

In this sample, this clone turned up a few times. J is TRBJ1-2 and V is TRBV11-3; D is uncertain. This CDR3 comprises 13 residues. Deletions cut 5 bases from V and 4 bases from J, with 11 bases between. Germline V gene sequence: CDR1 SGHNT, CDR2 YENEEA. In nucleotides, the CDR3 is TGTGCCAGCAGCCAGGCGGCGGGCTATGGCTACACCTTC. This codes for CASSQAAGYGYTF.

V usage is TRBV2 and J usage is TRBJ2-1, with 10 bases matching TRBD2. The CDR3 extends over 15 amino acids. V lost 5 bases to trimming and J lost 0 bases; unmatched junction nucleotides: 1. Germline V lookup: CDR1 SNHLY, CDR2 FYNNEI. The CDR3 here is CASSPSGSSYNEQFF. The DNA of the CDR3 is TGTGCCAGCAGTCCTAGCGGGAGCTCCTACAATGAGCAGTTCTTC.

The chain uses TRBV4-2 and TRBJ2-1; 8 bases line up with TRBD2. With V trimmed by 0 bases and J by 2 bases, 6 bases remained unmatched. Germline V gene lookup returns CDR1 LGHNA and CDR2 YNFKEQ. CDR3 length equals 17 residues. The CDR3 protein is CASSQEVYGGAYNEQFF. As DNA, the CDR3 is TGTGCCAGCAGCCAAGAAGTCTACGGGGGGGCCTACAATGAGCAGTTCTTC.

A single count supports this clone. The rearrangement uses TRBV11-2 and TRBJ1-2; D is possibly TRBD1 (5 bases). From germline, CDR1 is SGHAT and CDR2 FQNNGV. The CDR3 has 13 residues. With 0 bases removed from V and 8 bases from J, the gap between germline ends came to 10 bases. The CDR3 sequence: CASSLEQAGGYTF. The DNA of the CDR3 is TGTGCCAGCAGCTTAGAACAGGCTGGCGGCTACACCTTC. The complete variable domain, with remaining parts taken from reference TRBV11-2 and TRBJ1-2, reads EAGVAQSPRYKIIEKRQSVAFWCNPISGHATLYWYQQILGQGPKLLIQFQNNGVVDDSQLPKDRFSAERLKGVDSTLKIQPAKLEDSAVYLCASSLEQAGGYTFGSGTRLTVV.